This passage covers 22 T cell receptor beta chains from one sample sequenced in a study of cytomegalovirus exposure and HLA in healthy donors. The PCR ran on 60 Vbeta and 13 Jbeta primers. Profiled with immunoSEQ multiplex PCR; TCRdb holds only in-frame clones, not every one. The sample holds under 90,000 clones, about 79% seen once. The sample taken for sequencing was PBMCs. The receptors were sampled from a woman between 40 and 50 years old in good health and CMV-seronegative.

This clone was picked up one time. The chain links TRBV7-3 to TRBJ2-3, with TRBD1 identical over 7 bases. Trimming at V came to 4 bases and at J to 4 bases, leaving 5 bases not matched to a gene. Per the germline V gene, CDR1 is SGHTA and CDR2 is FQGTGA. This CDR3 spans 14 amino acids. The CDR3 sequence: CASSSGQVPDTQYF. The CDR3 bases are TGTGCCAGCAGCTCAGGACAGGTTCCAGATACGCAGTATTTT.

J is TRBJ1-1 and V is TRBV7-2; no clear D gene. The germline CDR1 and CDR2 sequences are SGHTA and FQGNSA. Trimming left V 5 bases short and J 1 base short, with 17 bases between. There are 16 residues in the CDR3. CDR3 nucleotides: TGTGCCAGCAGCCGAAGGAGGGCCTCACCGAACACTGAAGCTTTCTTT. This sequence encodes CASSRRRASPNTEAFF.

This clone was seen a single time. The CDR3 loop reads CASNPQASTGELFF. The DNA for the CDR3 is TGTGCCAGCAACCCCCAGGCCTCCACCGGGGAGCTGTTTTTT. The chain carries TRBV18 and TRBJ2-2; D ambiguous. The CDR3 consists of 14 residues. V lost 8 bases to trimming and J lost 4 bases, with 14 bases between them. Germline V gene data show CDR1 as KGHSH and CDR2 as LQKENI.

The chain links TRBV30 to TRBJ1-1, with no clear D. The ends were cut back, 3 bases at V and 0 bases at J, with 17 bases in the middle. The CDR3 has 16 amino acids. Germline CDR1 GTSNPN, CDR2 SVGIG (reference sequence). This CDR3 reads CAWRFRRPVMNTEAFF. CDR3 nucleotides: TGTGCCTGGAGGTTTAGGAGACCTGTTATGAACACTGAAGCTTTCTTT.

This clone has more than one count but fewer than ten. V is TRBV6-1 and J is TRBJ2-7; TRBD2 aligns across 8 bases. CDR3 length equals 13 residues. Per the germline V gene, CDR1 is MNHNS and CDR2 is SASEGT. With V trimmed by 7 bases and J by 6 bases, 8 bases remained unmatched. The CDR3 protein is CASTGTRVGEQYF. The CDR3 DNA reads TGTGCCAGCACCGGGACTAGGGTTGGCGAGCAGTACTTC.

The chain uses TRBV7-2 and TRBJ2-5; 7 bases line up with TRBD1. In germline, CDR1 is SGHTA, CDR2 FQGNSA. J was trimmed by 4 bases and V by 8 bases; bases with no gene match: 7. The CDR3 spans 13 residues. The CDR3 nucleotides are TGTGCCAGCCGAAAGGGGGCGGCAGAGACCCAGTACTTC. Protein sequence: CASRKGAAETQYF.

Worth noting for this clone: Possible read error: a much larger clone is one base away. This chain uses TRBV2 with TRBJ1-1; possibly TRBD1 for D (6 bases). The V end lost 6 bases, the J end lost 1 base, and 9 bases lay between the germline ends. CDR1 is SNHLY and CDR2 is FYNNEI in the germline V gene. The CDR3 loop spans 13 amino acids. Written as DNA, the CDR3 is TGTGCCAGCAGGAAACAGGGGAACACTGAAGCTTTCTTT. Amino acids: CASRKQGNTEAFF.

The chain recombines TRBV9 with TRBJ2-2, with a weak D call TRBD2 (5 bases). The CDR3 extends over 13 amino acids. The germline CDR1 and CDR2 sequences are SGDLS and YYNGEE. The V gene lost 0 bases and the J gene lost 7 bases, with 7 bases spanning the gap. The CDR3 DNA follows: TGTGCCAGCAGCGTAGGTGGGAGCGGGGAGCTGTTTTTT. It translates to CASSVGGSGELFF.

CDR3 coding DNA: TGTGCCAGCAGCCCGTATCCTAGCGGGGGGGGAGACGAGCAGTACTTC. This gives the protein CASSPYPSGGGDEQYF. The chain uses TRBV9 and TRBJ2-7; 12 nucleotides agree with TRBD2. The V gene's germline CDR1 is SGDLS and CDR2 YYNGEE. V gave up 4 bases and J gave up 5 bases; unmatched junction bases: 10. This CDR3 comprises 16 residues. Supplemented by reference TRBV9 and TRBJ2-7, the full variable domain reads DSGVTQTPKHLITATGQRVTLRCSPRSGDLSVYWYQQSLDQGLQFLIQYYNGEERAKGNILERFSAQQFPDLHSELNLSSLELGDSALYFCASSPYPSGGGDEQYFGPGTRLTVT.

The J gene is TRBJ1-1, the V gene TRBV19; 8 nucleotides align to TRBD1. CDR3 length: 16 amino acids. Germline V CDR1 and CDR2: LNHDA, SQIVND (reference sequence). J gave up 4 bases and V 4 bases, and 11 bases lay outside the gene matches. In DNA form, the CDR3 reads TGTGCCAGTAGTACCCGGACAGGGTCTGGGAGCACTGAAGCTTTCTTT. It translates to CASSTRTGSGSTEAFF.

CDR3 sequence reads: CASSSEVYEQYF. Written as DNA, the CDR3 is TGTGCCAGCAGCTCTGAGGTCTACGAGCAGTACTTC. The V gene is TRBV11-2, the J gene TRBJ2-5; D is unresolved. The last part of the DNA fits TRBJ2-7 better; the J call may be wrong. This CDR3 has 12 residues. Germline lookup yields CDR1 SGHAT and CDR2 FQNNGV.

The J gene is TRBJ2-2, the V gene TRBV10-3, with D uncertain. Germline-derived CDR1 and CDR2 are ENHRY and SYGVKD. The CDR3 covers 13 residues. Trimming cost V 2 bases and J 4 bases, with 5 bases left between them. The CDR3 DNA reads TGTGCCATCAGTGAGCGAGGCACCGGGGAGCTGTTTTTT. It translates to CAISERGTGELFF.

This rearrangement joins TRBV4-1 to TRBJ2-1; a possible D gene is TRBD1 (6 bases). V dropped 3 bases and J dropped 3 bases, with 15 bases sitting between them. This CDR3 has 16 amino acids. The germline CDR1 and CDR2 sequences are MGHRA and YSYEKL. The DNA for the CDR3 is TGCGCCAGCAGCCATGGTTCGGGACACAACTACAATGAGCAGTTCTTC. Protein product: CASSHGSGHNYNEQFF.

The chain links TRBV5-1 to TRBJ2-7, with 9 nucleotides matching TRBD2. After removal of 0 bases from V and 0 bases from J, the junction contained 4 bases not matched to a gene. Looked up from germline, CDR1 is SGHRS and CDR2 is YFSETQ. The CDR3 covers 16 residues. The CDR3 DNA reads as TGCGCCAGCAGCTTGGATGCGGGGGGGGGCTCCTACGAGCAGTACTTC. It translates to CASSLDAGGGSYEQYF.

The V call is TRBV7-9, the J call TRBJ1-2; no firm D call. The CDR3 consists of 13 residues. Deletions cut 1 base from V and 3 bases from J, with 6 bases between. CDR1 SEHNR and CDR2 FQNEAQ come from the germline V gene (reference sequence). In DNA form, the CDR3 reads TGTGCCAGCAGCTTAGTTCAGGACTATGGCTACACCTTC. Translating it yields CASSLVQDYGYTF. The full variable domain, its missing parts supplied by reference TRBV7-9 and TRBJ1-2, is DTGVSQNPRHKITKRGQNVTFRCDPISEHNRLYWYRQTLGQGPEFLTYFQNEAQLEKSRLLSDRFSAERPKGSFSTLEIQRTEQGDSAMYLCASSLVQDYGYTFGSGTRLTVV.

J is TRBJ2-7 and V is TRBV29-1; no clear D gene. CDR3 length equals 11 residues. Germline CDR1 is SQVTM and CDR2 is ANQGSEA. Trimming took 4 bases from V and 2 from J, leaving 6 bases between them. The CDR3 sequence is CSVVLTYEQYF. Written as DNA, the CDR3 is TGCAGCGTTGTCTTAACCTACGAGCAGTACTTC.

This sequence joins TRBV2 and TRBJ2-4; the match to TRBD2 covers 7 bases. Trimming took 4 bases from V and 3 from J; bases not matched to a gene: 6. CDR3 length: 15 residues. Germline V CDR1 and CDR2: SNHLY, FYNNEI. DNA of the CDR3: TGTGCCAGCAGTGGTGGGAGCGGGGACAAAAACATTCAGTACTTC. Translating gives CASSGGSGDKNIQYF.

The chain carries TRBV7-9 and TRBJ1-4; D remains ambiguous. This CDR3 is built from 15 residues. Germline CDR1 and CDR2: SEHNR and FQNEAQ (reference sequence). V was cut by 1 base and J by 4 bases, with 10 bases left in between. This chain's CDR3 is CASSLDRSLNEKLFF. For the CDR3, the DNA is TGTGCCAGCAGCTTAGATCGGAGCCTTAATGAAAAACTGTTTTTT. Variable domain in full (rest from reference TRBV7-9 and TRBJ1-4): DTGVSQNPRHKITKRGQNVTFRCDPISEHNRLYWYRQTLGQGPEFLTYFQNEAQLEKSRLLSDRFSAERPKGSFSTLEIQRTEQGDSAMYLCASSLDRSLNEKLFFGSGTQLSVL.

The rearrangement links TRBV11-2 to TRBJ2-1, with a weak D call TRBD2 (6 bases). This CDR3 is built from 14 residues. In germline, CDR1 is SGHAT, CDR2 FQNNGV. V lost 3 bases to trimming and J lost 2 bases, with 8 bases between them. The CDR3 DNA is TGTGCCAGCAGCTTTCGGGGGACCTACAATGAGCAGTTCTTC. This translates into CASSFRGTYNEQFF.

V usage is TRBV5-5 and J usage is TRBJ2-7; 15 nucleotides match TRBD2. This CDR3 contains 16 residues. Per the germline V gene, CDR1 is SGHKS and CDR2 is YYEKEE (reference sequence). With 3 bases clipped from V and 3 bases from J, the junction kept 4 bases outside the gene matches. In DNA, the CDR3 is TGTGCCAGCAGCTCGGGACTAGCGGGAGGCTTCTACGAGCAGTACTTC. This gives the protein CASSSGLAGGFYEQYF.

V and J are TRBV28 and TRBJ1-1; D not resolved. CDR1 and CDR2 (germline): MDHEN, SYDVKM. V lost 4 bases to trimming and J lost 2 bases, with 17 bases between them. This CDR3 spans 16 amino acids. CDR3 region: CASSSLTPGGNTEAFF. CDR3 nucleotide sequence: TGTGCCAGCAGTTCGCTGACCCCAGGAGGCAACACTGAAGCTTTCTTT.

The genes are TRBV28 and TRBJ2-1, with D tentatively TRBD2 (5 bases). Germline lookup yields CDR1 MDHEN and CDR2 SYDVKM. The CDR3 sequence is 15 residues long. The V end lost 5 bases, the J end lost 3 bases, and 14 bases lay between the germline ends. CDR3 coding DNA: TGTGCCAGCAGTCCTCGGACTTTCGGCTACAATGAGCAGTTCTTC. It encodes CASSPRTFGYNEQFF.